The source of this TCR beta chain is a study of CD8 T cells in Susac syndrome. At the level of the study: There were Susac syndrome patients who were therapy-naive at blood draw, others on corticosteroids, and others on intravenous immunoglobulin alone. Study results and caveats: The relatively small number of individuals in the TCR sequencing and HLA analysis was acknowledged by the study.

A quantity of about 0.45 to 1 ug RNA underwent reverse transcription using random hexamers. The method of amplification for TCR beta CDR3 was immunoSEQ multiplex PCR, covering 54 Vbeta and 13 Jbeta. TCRdb re-called the immunoSEQ multiplex PCR reads with MiXCR, one entry per CDR3 protein. The profile covers 120,000 or so distinct CDR3 sequences, with roughly 95% appearing a single time and 0.11% to 0.15% taken by the ten largest. Comments on this clonotype: Its antigen is unknown.

The clonotype comes from a human donor with Susac syndrome. The specimen sequenced was CD4+ T cells from PBMCs.

CDR3 in DNA: TGTGCCAGCAGCGCCACAGCGGTAGGGGGCTACACCTTC. Its protein product is CASSATAVGGYTF. The genes are TRBV3-1 and TRBJ1-2; D not resolved. The CDR3 contains 13 residues. The germline V gene encodes CDR1 LGHDT and CDR2 YNNKEL (reference sequence). The V gene lost 5 bases and the J gene lost 8 bases, with 15 bases spanning the gap.